This TCR beta chain was profiled in a study of CD8 T cells in ankylosing spondylitis. Findings and caveats of the study: Previous work reported some of these motif variants in the synovial fluid and blood of reactive arthritis. Characteristic of ankylosing spondylitis blood, it appeared, was a TCR beta motif comprising several highly homologous variants.

This CDR3 comprises 14 residues. The V gene end was trimmed by 9 bases and the J gene end by 3 bases; junction bases not matched to a gene: 5. From germline, CDR1 is SGHRS and CDR2 YFSETQ. In regard to this clonotype: The antigen remains unidentified.

TCRdb recomputed calls from the 5' RACE reads with MiXCR, one row per CDR3 protein. The data contain around 250,000 distinct CDR3 sequences, around a tenth of them singletons. This rearrangement joins TRBV5-1 to TRBJ2-2, with TRBD1 matching 10 bases. The receptor was derived from a male donor with ankylosing spondylitis or in good health (not recorded which). The material sequenced was blood, either unsorted or a sorted T cell fraction (not recorded which). For the CDR3, the DNA is TGCGCCACCCGACAGGGGGCGGACACCGGGGAGCTGTTTTTT. Protein product: CATRQGADTGELFF.